This TCR beta chain comes out of a study of blood T cell repertoires in COVID-19. Study as a whole: T cells, B-cell-depleted T cells, or PBMCs provided the cDNA or gDNA that served as material.

Germline CDR1 reads SGHDN; CDR2 reads FVKESK. The CDR3 loop spans 15 amino acids. Trimming stripped 4 bases from V and 0 bases from J, with 11 bases between. In the authors' workflow: Quantification of nucleated cells was approximated via reference gene primer amplification. Clones were sequenced by immunoSEQ multiplex PCR, and TCRdb holds only the in-frame ones, with some missing. V and J calls and clone size are given by that table; D and trimming were obtained from the DNA. Found here are 95,000 to 100,000 clones, 65% to 85% of them singletons; the top ten hold 15% to 20%. The chain links TRBV14 to TRBJ2-3, with D uncertain. This clonotype was obtained from a woman aged 55-75 years with acute or convalescent COVID-19. The specimen sequenced was peripheral blood. CDR3 in DNA: TGTGCCAGCAGCCTCGGCGGAACTAGCACAGATACGCAGTATTTT. It yields the protein CASSLGGTSTDTQYF.